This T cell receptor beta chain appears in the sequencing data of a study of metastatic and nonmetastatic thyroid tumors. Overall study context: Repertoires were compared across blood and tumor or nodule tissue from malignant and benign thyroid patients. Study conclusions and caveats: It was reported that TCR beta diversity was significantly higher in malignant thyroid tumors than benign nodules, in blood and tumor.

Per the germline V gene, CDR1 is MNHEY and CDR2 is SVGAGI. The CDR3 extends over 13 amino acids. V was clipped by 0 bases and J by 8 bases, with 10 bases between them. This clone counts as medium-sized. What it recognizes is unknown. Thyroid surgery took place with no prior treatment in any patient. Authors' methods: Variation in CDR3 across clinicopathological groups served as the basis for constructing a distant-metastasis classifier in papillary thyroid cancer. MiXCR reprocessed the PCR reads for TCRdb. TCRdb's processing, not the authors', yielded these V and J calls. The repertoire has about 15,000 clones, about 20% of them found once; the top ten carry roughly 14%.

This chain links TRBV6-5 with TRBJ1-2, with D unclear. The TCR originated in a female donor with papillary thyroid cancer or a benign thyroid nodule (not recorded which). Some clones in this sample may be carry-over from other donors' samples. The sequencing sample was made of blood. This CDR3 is CASSYSGVEGYTF. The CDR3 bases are TGTGCCAGCAGTTACTCGGGAGTCGAGGGCTACACCTTC.